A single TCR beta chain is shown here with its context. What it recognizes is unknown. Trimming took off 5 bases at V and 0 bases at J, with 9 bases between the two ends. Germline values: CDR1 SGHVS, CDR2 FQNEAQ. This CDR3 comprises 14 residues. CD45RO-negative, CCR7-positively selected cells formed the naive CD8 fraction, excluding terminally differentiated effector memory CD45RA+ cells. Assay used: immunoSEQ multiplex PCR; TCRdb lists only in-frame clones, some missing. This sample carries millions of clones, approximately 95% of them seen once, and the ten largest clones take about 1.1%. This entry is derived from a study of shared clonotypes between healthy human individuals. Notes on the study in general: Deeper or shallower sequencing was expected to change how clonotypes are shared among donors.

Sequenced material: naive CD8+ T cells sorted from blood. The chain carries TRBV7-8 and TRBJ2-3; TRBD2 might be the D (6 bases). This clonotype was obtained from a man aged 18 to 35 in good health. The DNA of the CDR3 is TGTGCCAGCAGCGGGACTGCGAGCACAGATACGCAGTATTTT. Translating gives CASSGTASTDTQYF.